A selection of T cell receptor beta chains follows, all from one sample in a study of blood T cells in healthy people across ages. A single record per CDR3 protein comes from TCRdb applying MiXCR to the 5' RACE reads. The profile covers some 1,800,000 distinct CDR3 sequences, with 39% appearing a single time and about 21% taken by the ten largest. Source material: blood. The receptors shown here come from a human donor in good health. Each CDR3 is given with its conserved first and last residue. The D gene is left open where the match is weak.

V gene: TRBV4-1; D gene: TRBD1; J gene: TRBJ1-2; CDR3 protein: CASSPRDRRNYGYTF
V gene: TRBV20-1; D gene: TRBD1; J gene: TRBJ1-1; CDR3 protein: CSAGEQGMDTEAFF
V gene: TRBV21-1; D gene: -; J gene: TRBJ2-1; CDR3 protein: CASSSLRPLKSSYNEQFF
V gene: TRBV5-1; D gene: TRBD2; J gene: TRBJ2-1; CDR3 protein: CASSMGGGAYNEQFF
V gene: TRBV29-1; D gene: -; J gene: TRBJ1-1; CDR3 protein: CSAATVNTEAFF
V gene: TRBV7-9; D gene: -; J gene: TRBJ1-2; CDR3 protein: CASGFLNRDGYTF
V gene: TRBV28; D gene: -; J gene: TRBJ2-1; CDR3 protein: CASSKVGTGWHEQFF
V gene: TRBV24-1; D gene: TRBD1; J gene: TRBJ2-1; CDR3 protein: CATSDRQGSSYNEQFF
V gene: TRBV10-3; D gene: -; J gene: TRBJ1-6; CDR3 protein: CAISETDNSPLHF
V gene: TRBV7-2; D gene: -; J gene: TRBJ2-3; CDR3 protein: CASSLGLTAPGRPSTDTQYF
V gene: TRBV7-6; D gene: TRBD1; J gene: TRBJ2-7; CDR3 protein: CASSHDRGRVQYF
V gene: TRBV6-2/TRBV6-3; D gene: TRBD1; J gene: TRBJ2-3; CDR3 protein: CASSSGTGETDTQYF
V gene: TRBV20-1; D gene: -; J gene: TRBJ1-4; CDR3 protein: CSARGASFRKKRFF
V gene: TRBV7-3; D gene: TRBD2; J gene: TRBJ2-7; CDR3 protein: CASSVAGPPTPYEQYF
V gene: TRBV20-1; D gene: -; J gene: TRBJ2-3; CDR3 protein: CSARRGGQNTQYF
V gene: TRBV6-6; D gene: -; J gene: TRBJ1-5; CDR3 protein: CASSYTVSGYSNQPQHF
V gene: TRBV5-4; D gene: -; J gene: TRBJ2-3; CDR3 protein: CASSSWTNTDTQYF
V gene: TRBV10-3; D gene: -; J gene: TRBJ2-7; CDR3 protein: CATSKLTYDEQYF